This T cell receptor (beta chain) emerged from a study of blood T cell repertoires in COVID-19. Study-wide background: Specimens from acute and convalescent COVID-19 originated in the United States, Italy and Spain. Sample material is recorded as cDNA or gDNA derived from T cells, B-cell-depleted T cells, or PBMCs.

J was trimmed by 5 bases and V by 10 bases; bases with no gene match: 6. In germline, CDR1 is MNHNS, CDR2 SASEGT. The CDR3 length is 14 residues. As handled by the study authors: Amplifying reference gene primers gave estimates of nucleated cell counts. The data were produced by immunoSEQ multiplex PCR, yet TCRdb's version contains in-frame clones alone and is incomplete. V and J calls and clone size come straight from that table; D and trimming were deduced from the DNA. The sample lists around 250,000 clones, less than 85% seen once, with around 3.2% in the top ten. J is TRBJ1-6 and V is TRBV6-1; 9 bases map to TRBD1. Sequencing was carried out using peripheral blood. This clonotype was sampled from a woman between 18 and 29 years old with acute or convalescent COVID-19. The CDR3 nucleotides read TGTGCCATCCCCGGGGACAGGGATAATTCACCCCTCCACTTT. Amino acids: CAIPGDRDNSPLHF.